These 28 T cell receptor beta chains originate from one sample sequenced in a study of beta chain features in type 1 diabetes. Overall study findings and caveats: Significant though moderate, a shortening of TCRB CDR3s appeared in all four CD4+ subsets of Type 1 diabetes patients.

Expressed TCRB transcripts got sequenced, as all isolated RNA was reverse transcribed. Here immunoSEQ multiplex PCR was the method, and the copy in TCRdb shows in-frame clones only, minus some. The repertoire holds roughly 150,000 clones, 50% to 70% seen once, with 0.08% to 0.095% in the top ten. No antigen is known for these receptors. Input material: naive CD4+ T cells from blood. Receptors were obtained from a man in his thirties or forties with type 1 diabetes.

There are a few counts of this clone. The CDR3 spells CASSSTSGWGETQYF. Written as DNA, the CDR3 is TGTGCCAGCAGCTCAACTAGCGGTTGGGGAGAGACCCAGTACTTC. The chain combines TRBV11-2 with TRBJ2-5, with 8 bases lining up with TRBD2. Germline assignment: CDR1 SGHAT and CDR2 FQNNGV. The CDR3 covers 15 residues. J was trimmed by 4 bases and V by 4 bases; bases with no gene match: 8.

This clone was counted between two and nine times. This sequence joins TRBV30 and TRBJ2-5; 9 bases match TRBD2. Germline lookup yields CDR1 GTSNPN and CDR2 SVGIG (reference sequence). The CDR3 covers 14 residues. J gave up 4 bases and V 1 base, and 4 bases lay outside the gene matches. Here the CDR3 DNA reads TGTGCCTGGAGTGAGCTAGCGGGGACAGAGACCCAGTACTTC. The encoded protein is CAWSELAGTETQYF.

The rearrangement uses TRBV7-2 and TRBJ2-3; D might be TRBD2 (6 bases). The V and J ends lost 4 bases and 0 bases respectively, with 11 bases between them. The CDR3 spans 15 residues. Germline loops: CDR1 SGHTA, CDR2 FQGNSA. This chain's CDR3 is CASSSLGTSTDTQYF. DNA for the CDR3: TGTGCCAGCAGCTCCCTCGGGACTAGCACAGATACGCAGTATTTT.

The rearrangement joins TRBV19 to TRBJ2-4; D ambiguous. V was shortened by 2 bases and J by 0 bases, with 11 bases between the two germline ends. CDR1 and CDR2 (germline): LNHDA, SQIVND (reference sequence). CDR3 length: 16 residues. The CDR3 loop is CASSISILLAKNIQYF. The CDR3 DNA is TGTGCCAGTAGTATAAGCATACTCCTAGCCAAAAACATTCAGTACTTC. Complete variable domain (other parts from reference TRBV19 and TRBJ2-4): DGGITQSPKYLFRKEGQNVTLSCEQNLNHDAMYWYRQDPGQGLRLIYYSQIVNDFQKGDIAEGYSVSREKKESFPLTVTSAQKNPTAFYLCASSISILLAKNIQYFGAGTRLSVL.

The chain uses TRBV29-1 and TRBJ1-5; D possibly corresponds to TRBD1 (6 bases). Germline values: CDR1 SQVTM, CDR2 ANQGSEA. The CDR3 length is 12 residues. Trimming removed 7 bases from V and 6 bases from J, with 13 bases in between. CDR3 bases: TGCAGCGCGGGGGGCGCGGGTCAGCCCCAGCATTTT. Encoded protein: CSAGGAGQPQHF.

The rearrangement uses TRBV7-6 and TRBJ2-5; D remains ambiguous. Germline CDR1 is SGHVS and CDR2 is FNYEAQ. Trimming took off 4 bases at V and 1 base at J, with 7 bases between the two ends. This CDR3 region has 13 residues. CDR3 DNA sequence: TGTGCCAGCAGCTCGGGCAGCCAAGAGACCCAGTACTTC. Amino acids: CASSSGSQETQYF.

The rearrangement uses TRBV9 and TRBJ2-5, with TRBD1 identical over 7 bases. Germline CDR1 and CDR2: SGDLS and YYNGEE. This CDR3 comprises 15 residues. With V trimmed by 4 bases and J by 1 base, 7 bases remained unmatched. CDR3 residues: CASSTNRGSQETQYF. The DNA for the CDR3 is TGTGCCAGCAGCACTAACAGGGGAAGCCAAGAGACCCAGTACTTC.

Here the CDR3 reads CASSVASSYNEQFF. As DNA, the CDR3 is TGTGCCAGCAGCGTAGCCAGTTCCTACAATGAGCAGTTCTTC. The V and J genes are TRBV9 and TRBJ2-1; D is unclear. V lost 0 bases, J lost 1 base, and 5 bases lay in between. This CDR3 spans 14 amino acids. Germline V lookup: CDR1 SGDLS, CDR2 YYNGEE.

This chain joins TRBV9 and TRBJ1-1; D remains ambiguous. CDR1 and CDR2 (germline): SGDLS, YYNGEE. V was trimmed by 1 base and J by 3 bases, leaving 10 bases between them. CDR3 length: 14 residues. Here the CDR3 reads CASSVRVRDTEAFF. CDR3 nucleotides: TGTGCCAGCAGCGTACGGGTTAGGGACACTGAAGCTTTCTTT.

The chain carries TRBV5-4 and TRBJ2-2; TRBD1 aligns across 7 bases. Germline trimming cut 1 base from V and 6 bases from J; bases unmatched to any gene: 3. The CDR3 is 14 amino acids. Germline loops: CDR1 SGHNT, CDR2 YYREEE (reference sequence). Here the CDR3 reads CASSLKTGPGELFF. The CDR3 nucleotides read TGTGCCAGCAGCTTGAAGACAGGGCCCGGGGAGCTGTTTTTT.

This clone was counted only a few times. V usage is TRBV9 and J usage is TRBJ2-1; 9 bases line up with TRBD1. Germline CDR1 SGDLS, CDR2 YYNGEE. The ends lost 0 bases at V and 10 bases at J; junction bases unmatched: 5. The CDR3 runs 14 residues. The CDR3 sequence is CASSVGDRASEQFF. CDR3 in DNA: TGTGCCAGCAGCGTAGGGGACAGGGCAAGCGAGCAGTTCTTC.

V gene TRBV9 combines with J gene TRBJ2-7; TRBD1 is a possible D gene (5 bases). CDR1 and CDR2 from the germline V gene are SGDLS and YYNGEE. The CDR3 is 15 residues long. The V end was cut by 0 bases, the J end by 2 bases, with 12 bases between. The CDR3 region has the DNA TGTGCCAGCAGCGTAGGCCAGGGTCGGGCCTACGAGCAGTACTTC. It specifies CASSVGQGRAYEQYF.

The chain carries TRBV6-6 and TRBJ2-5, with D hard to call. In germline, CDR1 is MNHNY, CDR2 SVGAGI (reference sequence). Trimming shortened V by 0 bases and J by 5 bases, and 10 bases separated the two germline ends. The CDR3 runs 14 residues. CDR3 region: CASSYSTVGETQYF. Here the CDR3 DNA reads TGTGCCAGCAGTTACTCGACGGTGGGGGAGACCCAGTACTTC.

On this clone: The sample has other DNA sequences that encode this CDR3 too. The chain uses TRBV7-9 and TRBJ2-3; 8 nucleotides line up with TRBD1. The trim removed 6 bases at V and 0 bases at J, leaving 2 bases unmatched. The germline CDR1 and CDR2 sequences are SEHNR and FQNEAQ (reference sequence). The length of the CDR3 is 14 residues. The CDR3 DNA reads TGTGCCAGCAGTTGGACAGGGAGCACAGATACGCAGTATTTT. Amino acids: CASSWTGSTDTQYF. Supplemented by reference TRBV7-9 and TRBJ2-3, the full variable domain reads DTGVSQNPRHKITKRGQNVTFRCDPISEHNRLYWYRQTLGQGPEFLTYFQNEAQLEKSRLLSDRFSAERPKGSFSTLEIQRTEQGDSAMYLCASSWTGSTDTQYFGPGTRLTVL.

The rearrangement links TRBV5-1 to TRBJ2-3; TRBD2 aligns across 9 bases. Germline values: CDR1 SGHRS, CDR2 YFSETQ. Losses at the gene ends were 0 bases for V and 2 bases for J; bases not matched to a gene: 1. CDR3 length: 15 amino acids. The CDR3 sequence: CASSLGLAVTDTQYF. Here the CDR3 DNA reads TGCGCCAGCAGCTTGGGACTAGCGGTCACAGATACGCAGTATTTT.

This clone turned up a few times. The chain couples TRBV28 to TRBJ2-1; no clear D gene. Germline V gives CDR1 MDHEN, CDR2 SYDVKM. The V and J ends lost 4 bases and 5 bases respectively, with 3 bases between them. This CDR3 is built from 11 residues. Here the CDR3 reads CASSSHNEQFF. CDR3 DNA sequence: TGTGCCAGCAGTTCCCACAATGAGCAGTTCTTC. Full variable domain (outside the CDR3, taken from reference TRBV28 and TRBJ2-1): DVKVTQSSRYLVKRTGEKVFLECVQDMDHENMFWYRQDPGLGLRLIYFSYDVKMKEKGDIPEGYSVSREKKERFSLILESASTNQTSMYLCASSSHNEQFFGPGTRLTVL.

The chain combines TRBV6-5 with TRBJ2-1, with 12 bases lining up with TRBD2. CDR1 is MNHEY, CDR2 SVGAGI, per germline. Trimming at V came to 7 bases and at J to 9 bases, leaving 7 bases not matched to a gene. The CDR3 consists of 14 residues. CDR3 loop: CASTPTSGGSEQFF. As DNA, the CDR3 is TGTGCCAGCACCCCGACTAGCGGGGGCAGTGAGCAGTTCTTC.

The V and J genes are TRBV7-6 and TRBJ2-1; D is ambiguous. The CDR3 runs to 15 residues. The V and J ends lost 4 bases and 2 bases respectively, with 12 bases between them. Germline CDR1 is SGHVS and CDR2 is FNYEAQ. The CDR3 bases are TGTGCCAGCAGCTCGGCCGTTGGAACCTACAATGAGCAGTTCTTC. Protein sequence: CASSSAVGTYNEQFF.

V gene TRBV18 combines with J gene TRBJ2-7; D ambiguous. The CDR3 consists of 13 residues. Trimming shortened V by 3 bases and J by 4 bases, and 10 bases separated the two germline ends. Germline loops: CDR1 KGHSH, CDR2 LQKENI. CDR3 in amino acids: CASSPGPLYEQYF. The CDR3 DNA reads TGTGCCAGCTCACCCGGGCCTCTGTACGAGCAGTACTTC.

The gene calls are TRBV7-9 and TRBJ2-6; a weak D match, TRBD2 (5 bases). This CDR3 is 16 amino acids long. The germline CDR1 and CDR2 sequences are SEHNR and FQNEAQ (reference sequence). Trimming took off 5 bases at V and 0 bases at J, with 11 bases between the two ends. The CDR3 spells CASSRRHRSGANVLTF. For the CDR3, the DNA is TGTGCCAGCAGCCGGAGGCACCGCTCTGGGGCCAACGTCCTGACTTTC.

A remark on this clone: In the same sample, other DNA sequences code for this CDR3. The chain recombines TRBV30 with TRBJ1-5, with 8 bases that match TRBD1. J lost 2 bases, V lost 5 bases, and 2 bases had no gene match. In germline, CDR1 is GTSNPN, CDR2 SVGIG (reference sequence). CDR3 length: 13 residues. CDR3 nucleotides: TGTGCCTGGTCAGGGGGCCGCAATCAGCCCCAGCATTTT. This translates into CAWSGGRNQPQHF.

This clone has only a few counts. The chain's CDR3 is CAIRSGGGTDTQYF. As DNA, the CDR3 is TGTGCCATCAGATCAGGGGGTGGGACAGATACGCAGTATTTT. The chain has TRBV10-3 and TRBJ2-3; 7 nucleotides align to TRBD1. This CDR3 spans 14 amino acids. Germline V gene sequence: CDR1 ENHRY, CDR2 SYGVKD. Trimming at V came to 6 bases and at J to 3 bases, leaving 6 bases not matched to a gene.

In DNA form, the CDR3 reads TGTGCCAGCAGCTTAGGTGGGGAAGGCACAGATACGCAGTATTTT. It specifies CASSLGGEGTDTQYF. The J gene is TRBJ2-3, the V gene TRBV7-2; D remains ambiguous. The germline V and J ends were trimmed by 1 base and 1 base, with 9 bases remaining between them. CDR3 size: 15 residues. From germline, CDR1 is SGHTA and CDR2 FQGNSA.

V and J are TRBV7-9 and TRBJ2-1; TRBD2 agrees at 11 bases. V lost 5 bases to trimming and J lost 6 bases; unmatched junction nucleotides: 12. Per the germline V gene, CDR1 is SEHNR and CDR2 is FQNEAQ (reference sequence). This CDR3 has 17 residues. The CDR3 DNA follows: TGTGCCAGCAGCCACGAGACTAGCGGGGTTTCGATCAATGAGCAGTTCTTC. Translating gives CASSHETSGVSINEQFF.

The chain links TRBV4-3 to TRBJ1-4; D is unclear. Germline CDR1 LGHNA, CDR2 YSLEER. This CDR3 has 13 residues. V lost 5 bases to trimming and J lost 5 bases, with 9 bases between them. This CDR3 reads CASSYRLNEKLFF. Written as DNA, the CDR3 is TGCGCCAGCAGCTACCGACTGAATGAAAAACTGTTTTTT.

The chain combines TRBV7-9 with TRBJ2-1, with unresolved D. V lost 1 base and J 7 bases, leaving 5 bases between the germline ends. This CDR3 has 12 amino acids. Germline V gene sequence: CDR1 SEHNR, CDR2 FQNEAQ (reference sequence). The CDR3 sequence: CASSLEVNEQFF. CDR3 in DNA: TGTGCCAGCAGCTTAGAGGTTAATGAGCAGTTCTTC.

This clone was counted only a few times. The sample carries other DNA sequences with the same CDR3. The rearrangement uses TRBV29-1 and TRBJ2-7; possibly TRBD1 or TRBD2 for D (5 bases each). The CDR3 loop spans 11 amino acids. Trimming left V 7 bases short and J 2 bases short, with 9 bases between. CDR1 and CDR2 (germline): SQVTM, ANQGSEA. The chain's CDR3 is CSGGGPYEQYF. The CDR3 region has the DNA TGCAGCGGGGGCGGGCCCTACGAGCAGTACTTC.

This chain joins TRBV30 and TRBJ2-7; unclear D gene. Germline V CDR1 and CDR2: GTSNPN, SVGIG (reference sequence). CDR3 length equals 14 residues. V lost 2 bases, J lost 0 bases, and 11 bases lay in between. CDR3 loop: CAWSFIAFSYEQYF. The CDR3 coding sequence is TGTGCCTGGAGTTTCATTGCTTTCTCCTACGAGCAGTACTTC.